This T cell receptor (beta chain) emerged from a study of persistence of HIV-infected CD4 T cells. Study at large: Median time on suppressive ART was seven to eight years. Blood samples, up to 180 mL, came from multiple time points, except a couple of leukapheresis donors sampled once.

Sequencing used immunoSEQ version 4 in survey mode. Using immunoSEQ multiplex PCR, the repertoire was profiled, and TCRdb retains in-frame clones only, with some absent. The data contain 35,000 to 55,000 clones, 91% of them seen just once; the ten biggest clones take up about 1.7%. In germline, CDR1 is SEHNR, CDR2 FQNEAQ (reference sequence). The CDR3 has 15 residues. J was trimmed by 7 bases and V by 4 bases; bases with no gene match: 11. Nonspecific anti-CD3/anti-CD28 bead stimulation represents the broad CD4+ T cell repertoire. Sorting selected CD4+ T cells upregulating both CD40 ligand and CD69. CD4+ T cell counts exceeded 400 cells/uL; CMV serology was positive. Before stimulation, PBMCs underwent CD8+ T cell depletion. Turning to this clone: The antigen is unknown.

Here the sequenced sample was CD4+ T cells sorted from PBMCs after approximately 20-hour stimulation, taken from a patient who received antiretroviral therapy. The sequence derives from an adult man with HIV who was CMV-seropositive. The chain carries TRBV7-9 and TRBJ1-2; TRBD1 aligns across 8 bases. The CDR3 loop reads CASSSPMDRDGGYTF. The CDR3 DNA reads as TGTGCCAGCAGCTCCCCTATGGACAGGGACGGTGGCTACACCTTC.